These 25 T cell receptor beta chains were all obtained from the same sample, sequenced in a study of blood T cell repertoires in COVID-19. The data were produced by immunoSEQ multiplex PCR, yet TCRdb's version contains in-frame clones alone and is incomplete. The sample holds around 48,000 clones, approximately 89% seen once. The sample taken for sequencing was peripheral blood. These receptors all come from a man between 60 and 75 years old with active or convalescent COVID-19.

This rearrangement joins TRBV27 to TRBJ2-3, with D possibly being TRBD2 (5 bases). The CDR3 is 19 amino acids. V dropped 0 bases and J dropped 1 base, with 20 bases sitting between them. Germline CDR1 and CDR2: MNHEY and SMNVEV (reference sequence). This chain's CDR3 is CASSLSWRTTSWGTDTQYF. CDR3 DNA: TGTGCCAGCAGTTTATCATGGAGGACCACTAGTTGGGGCACAGATACGCAGTATTTT.

The V and J genes are TRBV5-1 and TRBJ1-4, with TRBD1 as a possible D gene (6 bases). This CDR3 has 14 residues. The V end was cut by 4 bases, the J end by 4 bases, with 11 bases between. CDR1 is SGHRS and CDR2 is YFSETQ in the germline V gene. CDR3 loop: CASSQQGYNEKLFF. CDR3 nucleotides: TGCGCCAGCAGCCAACAGGGCTATAATGAAAAACTGTTTTTT.

This chain uses TRBV19 with TRBJ1-2; TRBD1 aligns across 11 bases. Trimming at V came to 6 bases and at J to 3 bases, leaving 9 bases not matched to a gene. Germline loops: CDR1 LNHDA, CDR2 SQIVND (reference sequence). The length of the CDR3 is 16 residues. CDR3 DNA sequence: TGTGCCAGTAGAGGCACCACGGGACAGGGGGACTATGGCTACACCTTC. Translating it yields CASRGTTGQGDYGYTF.

This clone was observed a single time. The CDR3 DNA reads TGCAGTGCGGTCCGAGGAGATGGCTACACCTTC. This codes for CSAVRGDGYTF. The J gene is TRBJ1-2, the V gene TRBV20-1, with D hard to call. The germline CDR1 and CDR2 sequences are DFQATT and SNEGSKA (reference sequence). The CDR3 covers 11 residues. Trimming removed 6 bases at V and 6 bases at J, with 11 bases between.

The rearrangement links TRBV5-3 to TRBJ1-3, with 7 bases identical to TRBD1. TRBV5-3 qualifies as an ORF whose function is uncertain. The CDR3 loop spans 14 amino acids. The V gene end was trimmed by 10 bases and the J gene end by 2 bases; junction bases not matched to a gene: 9. The CDR3 reads CARTQGSAGNTIYF. CDR3 DNA sequence: TGTGCCCGCACACAGGGGTCAGCTGGAAACACCATATATTTT.

V gene TRBV30 combines with J gene TRBJ1-2; TRBD1 matches at 8 bases. The V and J ends lost 1 base and 1 base, in that order; junction bases with no gene match: 5. The CDR3 sequence is 15 residues long. CDR1 and CDR2 from the germline V gene are GTSNPN and SVGIG (reference sequence). The DNA of the CDR3 is TGTGCCTGGAGTGGCCGACAGGGGCGTAACTATGGCTACACCTTC. Translation gives CAWSGRQGRNYGYTF. The whole variable domain, filled in from reference TRBV30 and TRBJ1-2, reads SQTIHQWPATLVQPVGSPLSLECTVEGTSNPNLYWYRQAAGRGLQLLFYSVGIGQISSEVPQNLSASRPQDRQFILSSKKLLLSDSGFYLCAWSGRQGRNYGYTFGSGTRLTVV.

This rearrangement joins TRBV5-4 to TRBJ2-1; the D gene is possibly TRBD1 (5 bases). The V end lost 3 bases, the J end lost 4 bases, and 17 bases lay between the germline ends. Germline V CDR1 and CDR2: SGHNT, YYREEE (reference sequence). CDR3 length equals 16 residues. The CDR3 loop reads CASSSHRGTVYNEQFF. In nucleotides, the CDR3 is TGTGCCAGCAGCTCGCATAGGGGCACGGTGTACAATGAGCAGTTCTTC. Looking up the rest from reference TRBV5-4 and TRBJ2-1 gives the full variable domain: ETGVTQSPTHLIKTRGQQVTLRCSSQSGHNTVSWYQQALGQGPQFIFQYYREEENGRGNFPPRFSGLQFPNYSSELNVNALELDDSALYLCASSSHRGTVYNEQFFGPGTRLTVL.

The V and J genes are TRBV2 and TRBJ1-2; no clear D. The CDR3 runs to 11 residues. Germline CDR1 is SNHLY and CDR2 is FYNNEI. Trimming removed 6 bases at V and 6 bases at J, with 8 bases between. This CDR3 reads CASSPSDGYTF. The CDR3, as DNA: TGTGCCAGCAGCCCATCAGATGGCTACACCTTC.

The chain combines TRBV7-3 with TRBJ2-1; possibly TRBD2 for D (6 bases). Per the germline V gene, CDR1 is SGHTA and CDR2 is FQGTGA. The CDR3 consists of 11 residues. Trimming removed 5 bases at V and 9 bases at J, with 8 bases between. CDR3 in DNA: TGTGCCAGCAGCCTTAGCGGTGAGCAGTTCTTC. It encodes CASSLSGEQFF. Looking up the rest from reference TRBV7-3 and TRBJ2-1 gives the full variable domain: GAGVSQTPSNKVTEKGKYVELRCDPISGHTALYWYRQSLGQGPEFLIYFQGTGAADDSGLPNDRFFAVRPEGSVSTLKIQRTERGDSAVYLCASSLSGEQFFGPGTRLTVL.

The chain recombines TRBV11-3 with TRBJ1-2; D unclear. CDR1 SGHNT and CDR2 YENEEA come from the germline V gene. Trimming cost V 6 bases and J 6 bases, with 14 bases left between them. This CDR3 spans 13 amino acids. The CDR3 nucleotides are TGTGCCAGCAGTACAGCCCAAGGTCATGGCTACACCTTC. This codes for CASSTAQGHGYTF.

The V and J genes are TRBV2 and TRBJ1-5; 8 positions match TRBD1. This CDR3 is built from 13 residues. In germline, CDR1 is SNHLY, CDR2 FYNNEI. V was pared by 6 bases and J by 4 bases, with 2 bases of the junction left unmatched. CDR3 residues: CASRGQVNQPQHF. The CDR3 nucleotides are TGTGCCAGCAGGGGACAGGTTAATCAGCCCCAGCATTTT.

The chain joins TRBV6-6 to TRBJ1-5, with D unresolved. Germline loops: CDR1 MNHNY, CDR2 SVGAGI (reference sequence). The CDR3 totals 14 residues. Trimming took off 8 bases at V and 0 bases at J, with 11 bases between the two ends. The CDR3 bases are TGTGCCAGCTCCCCTAATTATAGCAATCAGCCCCAGCATTTT. Translating it yields CASSPNYSNQPQHF.

This chain connects TRBV28 to TRBJ1-1; D might be TRBD1 (6 bases). This CDR3 has 15 residues. The germline CDR1 and CDR2 sequences are MDHEN and SYDVKM. The V and J ends lost 5 bases and 2 bases respectively, with 15 bases between them. CDR3: CASSAPGQINTEAFF. In DNA form, the CDR3 reads TGTGCCAGCAGTGCCCCGGGACAAATAAACACTGAAGCTTTCTTT. Using reference TRBV28 and TRBJ1-1 for the parts outside the CDR3, the full variable domain is DVKVTQSSRYLVKRTGEKVFLECVQDMDHENMFWYRQDPGLGLRLIYFSYDVKMKEKGDIPEGYSVSREKKERFSLILESASTNQTSMYLCASSAPGQINTEAFFGQGTRLTVV.

The chain uses TRBV11-2 and TRBJ2-2; D might be TRBD1 (5 bases). Germline-derived CDR1 and CDR2 are SGHAT and FQNNGV. The CDR3 is made up of 14 amino acids. Trimming pared 7 bases from V and 6 bases from J, leaving 15 bases between. CDR3 coding DNA: TGTGCCAGCACCCAAAACCAGGGTGCCGGGGAGCTGTTTTTT. Its translation: CASTQNQGAGELFF.

The chain joins TRBV6-2 or TRBV6-3 to TRBJ2-1, with a tentative D call TRBD1 (5 bases). The ends were cut back, 2 bases at V and 1 base at J, with 15 bases in the middle. This CDR3 region has 17 residues. Germline-derived CDR1 and CDR2 are MNHEY and SVGEGT. In DNA form, the CDR3 reads TGTGCCAGCAGTTACCCGTCGACTGGGGCATCCTACAATGAGCAGTTCTTC. This translates into CASSYPSTGASYNEQFF.

J is TRBJ2-5 and V is TRBV28, with D possibly matching TRBD1 (6 bases). The CDR3 totals 14 residues. Germline assignment: CDR1 MDHEN and CDR2 SYDVKM. The V end lost 3 bases, the J end lost 5 bases, and 13 bases lay between the germline ends. CDR3 residues: CASSFPQGMETQYF. DNA for the CDR3: TGTGCCAGCAGTTTCCCCCAGGGGATGGAGACCCAGTACTTC.

The chain recombines TRBV4-2 with TRBJ2-3; D is possibly TRBD2 (5 bases). CDR3 size: 15 residues. The V end lost 0 bases, the J end lost 5 bases, and 12 bases lay between the germline ends. The germline V gene encodes CDR1 LGHNA and CDR2 YNFKEQ. CDR3 amino acids: CASSQDPYGGDTQYF. In DNA, the CDR3 is TGTGCCAGCAGCCAAGATCCGTACGGAGGAGATACGCAGTATTTT.

This chain uses TRBV4-2 with TRBJ2-7; 7 bases agree with TRBD2. Per the germline V gene, CDR1 is LGHNA and CDR2 is YNFKEQ. The V and J ends lost 0 bases and 2 bases, in that order; junction bases with no gene match: 7. The CDR3 consists of 16 residues. This CDR3 is CASSQEVAGVAYEQYF. CDR3 nucleotide sequence: TGTGCCAGCAGCCAAGAAGTCGCGGGGGTGGCCTACGAGCAGTACTTC.

The chain recombines TRBV24-1 with TRBJ2-1, with 11 bases aligning to TRBD2. V shed 7 bases, J shed 7 bases, and the junction held 8 bases outside the gene matches. The CDR3 loop spans 15 amino acids. Germline V gives CDR1 KGHDR, CDR2 SFDVKD. The CDR3 loop reads CATSRSGGERNEQFF. The DNA of the CDR3 is TGTGCCACCAGCCGTAGCGGGGGGGAGAGGAATGAGCAGTTCTTC.

This chain joins TRBV5-4 and TRBJ2-1, with 12 bases lining up with TRBD2. Trimming at V came to 0 bases and at J to 4 bases, leaving 2 bases not matched to a gene. The germline V gene encodes CDR1 SGHNT and CDR2 YYREEE (reference sequence). This CDR3 comprises 16 residues. CDR3 bases: TGTGCCAGCAGCTTGGACGGACTAGCGGGGTACAATGAGCAGTTCTTC. This codes for CASSLDGLAGYNEQFF.

The DNA for the CDR3 is TGCGCCAGCAGCTGGACAGGGGGCGCGGATCCTGGCTACACCTTC. Its translation is CASSWTGGADPGYTF. This chain joins TRBV5-1 and TRBJ1-2; 11 positions agree with TRBD1. Germline trimming cut 3 bases from V and 7 bases from J; bases unmatched to any gene: 8. CDR3 size: 15 residues. CDR1 is SGHRS and CDR2 is YFSETQ in the germline V gene.

The chain links TRBV19 to TRBJ1-1, with TRBD1 matching 7 bases. Per germline, CDR1 LNHDA and CDR2 SQIVND (reference sequence). The CDR3 has 15 amino acids. Trimming removed 5 bases from V and 6 bases from J; junction bases left unmatched: 12. The CDR3 region is CASSPGAGGEAEAFF. The CDR3 nucleotides read TGTGCCAGTAGTCCGGGGGCAGGGGGAGAGGCTGAAGCTTTCTTT.

The V gene is TRBV29-1, the J gene TRBJ1-4; 7 nucleotides align to TRBD1. V lost 2 bases, J lost 0 bases, and 6 bases stayed unmatched. The CDR3 length is 16 residues. Germline CDR1 reads SQVTM; CDR2 reads ANQGSEA. CDR3 bases: TGCAGCGTTGAATTATCAGGGGGTTCAACTAATGAAAAACTGTTTTTT. Amino acid sequence: CSVELSGGSTNEKLFF.

This chain connects TRBV18 to TRBJ2-7; TRBD1 is a possible D gene (5 bases). CDR1 KGHSH and CDR2 LQKENI come from the germline V gene. The V gene lost 3 bases and the J gene lost 2 bases, with 14 bases spanning the gap. The CDR3 consists of 15 residues. In DNA, the CDR3 is TGTGCCAGCTCACCTGGGAACCAGGGCACCTACGAGCAGTACTTC. It codes for CASSPGNQGTYEQYF.

This sequence joins TRBV5-1 and TRBJ1-2, with D tentatively TRBD1 (5 bases). The CDR3 runs 13 residues. Germline CDR1 SGHRS, CDR2 YFSETQ. Deletions cut 2 bases from V and 4 bases from J, with 9 bases between. DNA for the CDR3: TGCGCCAGCAGCTTAGGGGCCGGCTATGGCTACACCTTC. Encoded protein: CASSLGAGYGYTF.